The text below deals with one T cell receptor (beta chain). Its antigen is currently unknown. Primed by a sample-barcoded 5' primer and a J-beta primer mix, a second PCR proceeded for 7 to 11 cycles. Each CDR3 protein gets one entry after TCRdb re-called the 5' RACE reads with MiXCR. The table includes over a million distinct CDR3 sequences, 42% detected once. The data derive from a study of blood T cells in healthy people across ages. Findings and limits, study-wide: Unsorted PBMC input precluded a conclusive naive versus antigen-experienced comparison. With naive T cell percentage, TCR beta diversity showed a strong correlation. Older individuals had lower TCR beta diversity per million T cells (the decline was roughly linear). CMV status of donors was not determined, possibly confounding expanded clonotype changes.

V was pared by 0 bases and J by 0 bases, with 13 bases between. The V gene's germline CDR1 is SGHRS and CDR2 YFSETQ. The CDR3 covers 18 residues. This sequence was found in a woman aged 18-29 years in good health. Source material: blood. This chain joins TRBV5-1 and TRBJ1-6; no clear D. CDR3 DNA: TGCGCCAGCAGCTTGGTTCCGCGGACTAGCTCCTATAATTCACCCCTCCACTTT. This encodes CASSLVPRTSSYNSPLHF.